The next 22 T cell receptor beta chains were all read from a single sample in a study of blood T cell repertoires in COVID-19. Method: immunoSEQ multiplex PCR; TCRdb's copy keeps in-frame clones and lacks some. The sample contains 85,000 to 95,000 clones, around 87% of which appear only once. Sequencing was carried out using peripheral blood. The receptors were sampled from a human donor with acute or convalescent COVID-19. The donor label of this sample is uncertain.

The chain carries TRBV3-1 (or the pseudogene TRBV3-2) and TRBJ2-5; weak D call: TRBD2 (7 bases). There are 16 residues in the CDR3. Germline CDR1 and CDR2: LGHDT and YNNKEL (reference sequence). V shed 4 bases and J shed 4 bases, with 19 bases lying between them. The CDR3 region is CASSPTGRGGTETQYF. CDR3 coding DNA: TGTGCCAGCAGCCCAACTGGAAGGGGGGGTACAGAGACCCAGTACTTC.

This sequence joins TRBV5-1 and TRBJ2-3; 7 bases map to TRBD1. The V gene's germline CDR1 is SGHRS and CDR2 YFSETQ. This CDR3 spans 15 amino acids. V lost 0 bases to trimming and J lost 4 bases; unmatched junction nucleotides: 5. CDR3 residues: CASSLEGGSADTQYF. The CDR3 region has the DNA TGCGCCAGCAGCTTGGAAGGGGGCAGCGCAGATACGCAGTATTTT.

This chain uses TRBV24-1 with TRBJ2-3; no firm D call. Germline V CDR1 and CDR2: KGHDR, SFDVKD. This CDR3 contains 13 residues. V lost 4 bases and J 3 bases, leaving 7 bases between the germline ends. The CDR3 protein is CATSDPPTDTQYF. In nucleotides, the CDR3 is TGTGCCACCAGTGACCCCCCTACAGATACGCAGTATTTT.

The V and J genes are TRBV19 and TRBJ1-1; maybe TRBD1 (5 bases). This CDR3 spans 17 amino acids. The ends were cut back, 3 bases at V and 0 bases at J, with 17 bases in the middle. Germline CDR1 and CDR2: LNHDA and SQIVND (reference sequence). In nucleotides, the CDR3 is TGTGCCAGTAGTATCGGGAGAGGGGCATCCATGAACACTGAAGCTTTCTTT. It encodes CASSIGRGASMNTEAFF.

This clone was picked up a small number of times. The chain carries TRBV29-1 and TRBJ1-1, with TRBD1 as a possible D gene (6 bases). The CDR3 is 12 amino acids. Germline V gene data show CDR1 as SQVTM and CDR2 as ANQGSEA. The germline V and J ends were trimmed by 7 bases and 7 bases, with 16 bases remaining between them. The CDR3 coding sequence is TGCAGCGCCTCAGGGGAGGGGGTTGAAGCTTTCTTT. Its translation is CSASGEGVEAFF.

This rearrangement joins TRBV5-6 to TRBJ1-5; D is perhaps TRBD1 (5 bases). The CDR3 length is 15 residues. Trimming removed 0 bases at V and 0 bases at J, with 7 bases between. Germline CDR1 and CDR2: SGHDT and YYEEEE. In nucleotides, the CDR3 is TGTGCCAGCAGCTTGGAGGGGATTAGCAATCAGCCCCAGCATTTT. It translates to CASSLEGISNQPQHF.

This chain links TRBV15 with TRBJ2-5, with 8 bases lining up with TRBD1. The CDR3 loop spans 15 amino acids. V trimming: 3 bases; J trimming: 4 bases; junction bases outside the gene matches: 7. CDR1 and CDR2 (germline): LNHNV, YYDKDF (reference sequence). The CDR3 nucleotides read TGTGCCACCAGCAGTCGGACAGGGACCCCAGAGACCCAGTACTTC. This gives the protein CATSSRTGTPETQYF.

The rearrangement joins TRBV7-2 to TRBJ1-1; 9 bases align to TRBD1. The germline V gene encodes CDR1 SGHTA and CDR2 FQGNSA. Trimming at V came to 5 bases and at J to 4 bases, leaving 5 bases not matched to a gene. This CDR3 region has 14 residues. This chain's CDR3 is CASSTRTGATEAFF. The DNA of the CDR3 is TGTGCCAGCAGCACAAGGACAGGGGCCACTGAAGCTTTCTTT.

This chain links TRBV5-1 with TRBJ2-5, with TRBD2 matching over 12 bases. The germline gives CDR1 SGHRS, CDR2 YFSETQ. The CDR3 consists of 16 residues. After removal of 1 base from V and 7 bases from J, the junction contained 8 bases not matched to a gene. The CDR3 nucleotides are TGCGCCAGCAGCTTGTCCGCTAGCGGGGGGGCCCGGACCCAGTACTTC. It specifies CASSLSASGGARTQYF.

In nucleotides, the CDR3 is TGTGCCACCAGTGCGGAGACAGGGGTTGAGACCCAGTACTTC. This translates into CATSAETGVETQYF. The gene calls are TRBV24-1 and TRBJ2-5; 8 bases are shared with TRBD1. Trimming took 5 bases from V and 5 from J; bases not matched to a gene: 6. CDR1 and CDR2 (germline): KGHDR, SFDVKD. This CDR3 is built from 14 residues.

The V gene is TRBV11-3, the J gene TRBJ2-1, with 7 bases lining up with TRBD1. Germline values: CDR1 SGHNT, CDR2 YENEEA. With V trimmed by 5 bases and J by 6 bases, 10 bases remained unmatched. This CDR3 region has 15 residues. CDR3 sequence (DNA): TGTGCCAGCAGCCCTAGGGGGCATCTAGCCAATGAGCAGTTCTTC. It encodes CASSPRGHLANEQFF.

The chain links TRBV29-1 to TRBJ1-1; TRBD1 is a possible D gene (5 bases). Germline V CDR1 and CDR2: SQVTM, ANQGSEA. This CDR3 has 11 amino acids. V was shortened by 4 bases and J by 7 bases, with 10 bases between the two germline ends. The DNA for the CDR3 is TGCAGCGTTGTGGGACTTCTTGAAGCTTTCTTT. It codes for CSVVGLLEAFF.

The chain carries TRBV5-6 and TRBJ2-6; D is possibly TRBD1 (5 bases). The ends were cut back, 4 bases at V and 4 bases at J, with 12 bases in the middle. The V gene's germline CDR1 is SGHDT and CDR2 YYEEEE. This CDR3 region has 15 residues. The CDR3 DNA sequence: TGTGCCAGCAGCCCCCTGGGGCCCGGGGCCAACGTCCTGACTTTC. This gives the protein CASSPLGPGANVLTF.

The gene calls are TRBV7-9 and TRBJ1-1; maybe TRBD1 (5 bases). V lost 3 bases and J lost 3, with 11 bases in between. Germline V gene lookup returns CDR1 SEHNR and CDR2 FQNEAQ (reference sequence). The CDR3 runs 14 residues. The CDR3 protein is CASSFYGGDTEAFF. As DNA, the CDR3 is TGTGCCAGCAGCTTTTACGGGGGTGACACTGAAGCTTTCTTT. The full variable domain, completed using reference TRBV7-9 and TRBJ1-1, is DTGVSQNPRHKITKRGQNVTFRCDPISEHNRLYWYRQTLGQGPEFLTYFQNEAQLEKSRLLSDRFSAERPKGSFSTLEIQRTEQGDSAMYLCASSFYGGDTEAFFGQGTRLTVV.

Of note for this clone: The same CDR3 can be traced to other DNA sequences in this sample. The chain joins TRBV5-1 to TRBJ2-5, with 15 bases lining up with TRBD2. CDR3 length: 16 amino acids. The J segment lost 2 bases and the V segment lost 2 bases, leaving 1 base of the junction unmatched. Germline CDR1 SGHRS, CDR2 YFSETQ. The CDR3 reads CASSLGLAGGQETQYF. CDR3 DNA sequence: TGCGCCAGCAGCTTAGGACTAGCGGGGGGGCAAGAGACCCAGTACTTC.

The CDR3, as DNA: TGTGCCAGCAGCTTGGGGCCTCAGGGAGAAAAACTGTTTTTT. This encodes CASSLGPQGEKLFF. This chain joins TRBV5-4 and TRBJ1-4; the D gene is possibly TRBD1 (5 bases). Per germline, CDR1 SGHNT and CDR2 YYREEE (reference sequence). Trimming cost V 0 bases and J 8 bases, with 11 bases left between them. This CDR3 is 14 amino acids long. The variable domain in full, with the rest retrieved from reference TRBV5-4 and TRBJ1-4, is ETGVTQSPTHLIKTRGQQVTLRCSSQSGHNTVSWYQQALGQGPQFIFQYYREEENGRGNFPPRFSGLQFPNYSSELNVNALELDDSALYLCASSLGPQGEKLFFGSGTQLSVL.

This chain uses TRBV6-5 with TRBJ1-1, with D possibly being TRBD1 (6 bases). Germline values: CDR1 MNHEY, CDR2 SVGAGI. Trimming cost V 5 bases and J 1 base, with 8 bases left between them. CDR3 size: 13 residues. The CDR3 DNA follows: TGTGCCAGCAGTCAGGGGAGGAACACTGAAGCTTTCTTT. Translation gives CASSQGRNTEAFF.

As DNA, the CDR3 is TGTGCCAGCAGCCAAATGGGAGGGAACACTGAAGCTTTCTTT. It yields the protein CASSQMGGNTEAFF. The chain uses TRBV3-1 (or the pseudogene TRBV3-2) and TRBJ1-1; D ambiguous. The CDR3 has 14 amino acids. The germline V and J ends were trimmed by 2 bases and 1 base, with 8 bases remaining between them. The germline CDR1 and CDR2 sequences are LGHDT and YNNKEL (reference sequence).

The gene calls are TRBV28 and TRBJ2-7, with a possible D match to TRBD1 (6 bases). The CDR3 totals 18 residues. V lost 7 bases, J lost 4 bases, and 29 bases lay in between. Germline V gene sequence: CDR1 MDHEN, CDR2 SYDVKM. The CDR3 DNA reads TGTGCCAGCAAAACCCTTGGAGATTCAGGGGAAGGAAAATACGAGCAGTACTTC. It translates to CASKTLGDSGEGKYEQYF.

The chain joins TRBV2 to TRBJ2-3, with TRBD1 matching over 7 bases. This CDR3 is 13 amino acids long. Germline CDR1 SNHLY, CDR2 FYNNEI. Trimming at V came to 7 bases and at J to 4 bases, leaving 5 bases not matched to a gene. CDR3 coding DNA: TGTGCCAGCAACCCCCAGGGGGCAGATACGCAGTATTTT. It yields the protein CASNPQGADTQYF.

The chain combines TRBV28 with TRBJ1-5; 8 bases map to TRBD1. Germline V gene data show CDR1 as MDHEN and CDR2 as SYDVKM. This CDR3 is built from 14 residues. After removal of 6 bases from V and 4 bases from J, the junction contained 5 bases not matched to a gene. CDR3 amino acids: CASRGTGENQPQHF. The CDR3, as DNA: TGTGCCAGCAGAGGGACAGGTGAGAATCAGCCCCAGCATTTT.

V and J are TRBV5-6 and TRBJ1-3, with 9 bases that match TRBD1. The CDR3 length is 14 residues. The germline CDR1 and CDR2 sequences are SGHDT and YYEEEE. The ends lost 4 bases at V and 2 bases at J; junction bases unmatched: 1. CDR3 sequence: CASSRQGAGNTIYF. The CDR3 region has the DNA TGTGCCAGCAGCCGACAGGGGGCTGGAAACACCATATATTTT.